The text below deals with one T cell receptor beta chain. Its antigen is not known. These data originate in a study of cytomegalovirus exposure and HLA in healthy donors. Study-level findings and limits: TCR beta V- and J-gene trimming, according to a later analysis, was linked to a missense DCLRE1C variant. A later analysis found most CMV-associated TCR beta chains apparently HLA-restricted.

All donors participated as healthy donors of bone marrow. These donors counted as nominally healthy when sampled, but unrecorded immune exposures were likely. The PCR used 60 Vbeta and 13 Jbeta primers. Clones were read by immunoSEQ multiplex PCR, and TCRdb kept only the in-frame ones, dropping some. The sample carries about 94,000 clones, under 9% recorded once. Source material: PBMCs. The clonotype was recovered from a man aged 50 to 60 in good health and CMV-seronegative.

The CDR3 bases are TGTGCCAGCAGTGCGGCGGTGGCTCGCTCCTACGAGCAGTACTTC. Translation gives CASSAAVARSYEQYF. The J gene is TRBJ2-7, the V gene TRBV2, with D uncertain. Trimming took off 4 bases at V and 0 bases at J, with 13 bases between the two ends. From germline, CDR1 is SNHLY and CDR2 FYNNEI. The CDR3 has 15 amino acids.